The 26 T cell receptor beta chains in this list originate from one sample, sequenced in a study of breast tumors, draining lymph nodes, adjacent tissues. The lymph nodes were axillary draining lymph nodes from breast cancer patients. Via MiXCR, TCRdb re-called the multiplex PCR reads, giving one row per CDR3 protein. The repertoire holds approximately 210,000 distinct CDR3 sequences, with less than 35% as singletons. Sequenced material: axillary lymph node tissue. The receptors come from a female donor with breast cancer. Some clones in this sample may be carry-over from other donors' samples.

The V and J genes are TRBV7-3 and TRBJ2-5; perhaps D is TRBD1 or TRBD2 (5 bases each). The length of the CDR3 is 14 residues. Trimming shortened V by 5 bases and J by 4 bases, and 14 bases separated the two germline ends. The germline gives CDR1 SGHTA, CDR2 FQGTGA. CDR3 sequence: CASSVRPGRETQYF. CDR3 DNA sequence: TGTGCCAGCAGCGTTCGTCCGGGACGAGAGACCCAGTACTTC.

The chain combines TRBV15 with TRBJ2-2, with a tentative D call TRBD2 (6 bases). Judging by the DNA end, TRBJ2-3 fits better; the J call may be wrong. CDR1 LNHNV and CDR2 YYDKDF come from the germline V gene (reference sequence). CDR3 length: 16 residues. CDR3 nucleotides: TGTGCCACCAGCAGAAATCGGGAGAAGTGCACAGATACGCAGTATTTT. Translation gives CATSRNREKCTDTQYF.

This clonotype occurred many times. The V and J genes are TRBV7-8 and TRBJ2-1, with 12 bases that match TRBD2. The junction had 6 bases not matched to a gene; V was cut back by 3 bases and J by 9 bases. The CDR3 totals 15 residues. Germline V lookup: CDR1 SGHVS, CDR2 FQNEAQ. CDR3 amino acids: CASSLTSGRRGEQFF. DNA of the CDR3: TGTGCCAGCAGCTTGACTAGCGGGAGAAGAGGTGAGCAGTTCTTC.

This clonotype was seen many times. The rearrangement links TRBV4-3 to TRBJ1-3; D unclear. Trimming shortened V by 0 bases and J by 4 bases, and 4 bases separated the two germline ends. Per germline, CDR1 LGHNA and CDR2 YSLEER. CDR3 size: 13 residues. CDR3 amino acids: CASSQDPGNTIYF. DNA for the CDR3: TGCGCCAGCAGCCAAGATCCAGGAAACACCATATATTTT.

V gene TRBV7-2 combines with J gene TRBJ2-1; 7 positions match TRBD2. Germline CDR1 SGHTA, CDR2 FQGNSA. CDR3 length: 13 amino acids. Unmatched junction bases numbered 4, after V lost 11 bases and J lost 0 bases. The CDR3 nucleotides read TGTGCCCCAGCGGGGAGCTCCTACAATGAGCAGTTCTTC. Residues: CAPAGSSYNEQFF.

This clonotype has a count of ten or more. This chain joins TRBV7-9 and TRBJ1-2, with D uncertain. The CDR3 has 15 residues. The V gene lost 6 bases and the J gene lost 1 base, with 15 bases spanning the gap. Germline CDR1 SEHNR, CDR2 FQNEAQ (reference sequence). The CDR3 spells CASSPPGYSNYGYTF. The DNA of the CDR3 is TGTGCCAGCAGTCCCCCGGGGTACAGTAACTATGGCTACACCTTC. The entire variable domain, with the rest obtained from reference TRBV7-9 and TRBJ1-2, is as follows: DTGVSQNPRHKITKRGQNVTFRCDPISEHNRLYWYRQTLGQGPEFLTYFQNEAQLEKSRLLSDRFSAERPKGSFSTLEIQRTEQGDSAMYLCASSPPGYSNYGYTFGSGTRLTVV.

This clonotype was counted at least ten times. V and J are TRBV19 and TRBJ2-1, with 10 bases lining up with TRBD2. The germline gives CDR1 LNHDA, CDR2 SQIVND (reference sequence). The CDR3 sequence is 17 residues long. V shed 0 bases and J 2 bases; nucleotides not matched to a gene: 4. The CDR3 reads CASSIEPSGRPYNEQFF. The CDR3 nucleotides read TGTGCCAGTAGTATAGAACCTAGCGGGAGACCCTACAATGAGCAGTTCTTC.

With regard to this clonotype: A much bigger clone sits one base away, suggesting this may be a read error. Here the CDR3 DNA reads TGCAGTGCTTACCTCCGCAATGAGCAGCTCTTC. Encoded protein: CSAYLRNEQLF. The chain uses TRBV20-1 and TRBJ2-1; D remains unclear. The germline V gene encodes CDR1 DFQATT and CDR2 SNEGSKA (reference sequence). The CDR3 extends over 11 amino acids.

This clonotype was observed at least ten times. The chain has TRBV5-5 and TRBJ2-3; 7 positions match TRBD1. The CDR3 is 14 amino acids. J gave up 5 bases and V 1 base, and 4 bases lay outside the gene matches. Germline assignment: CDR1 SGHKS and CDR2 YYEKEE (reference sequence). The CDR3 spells CASSLRGGEDTQYF. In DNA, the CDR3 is TGTGCCAGCAGCTTGCGAGGGGGCGAAGATACGCAGTATTTT.

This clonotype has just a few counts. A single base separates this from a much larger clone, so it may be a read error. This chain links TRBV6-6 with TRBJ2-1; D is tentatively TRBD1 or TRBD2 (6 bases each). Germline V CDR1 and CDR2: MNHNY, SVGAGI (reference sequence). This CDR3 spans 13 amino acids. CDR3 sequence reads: CASARGHREDPRF. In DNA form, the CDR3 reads TGTGCCAGCGCCCGGGGGCACCGGGAAGATCCTAGATTC.

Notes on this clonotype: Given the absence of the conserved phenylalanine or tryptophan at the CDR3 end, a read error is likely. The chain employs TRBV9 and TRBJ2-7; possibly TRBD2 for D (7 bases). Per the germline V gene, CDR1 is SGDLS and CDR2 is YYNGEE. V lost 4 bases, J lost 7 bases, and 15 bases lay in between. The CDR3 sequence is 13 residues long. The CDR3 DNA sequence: TGTGCCAGCAGCTTCCCGGGGGGCAATGAGCAGTACTCC. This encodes CASSFPGGNEQYS.

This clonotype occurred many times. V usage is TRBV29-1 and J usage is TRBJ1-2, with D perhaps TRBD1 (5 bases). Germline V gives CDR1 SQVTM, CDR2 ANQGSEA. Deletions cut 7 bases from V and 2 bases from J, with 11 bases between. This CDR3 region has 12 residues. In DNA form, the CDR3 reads TGCAGCGGAACTGACAGCAACTATGGCTACACCTTC. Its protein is CSGTDSNYGYTF.

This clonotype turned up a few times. CDR3 sequence: CASSETSGRFNEQFF. In nucleotides, the CDR3 is TGTGCCAGCAGTGAGACTAGCGGGAGGTTCAATGAGCAGTTCTTC. The chain combines TRBV6-5 with TRBJ2-1; 13 bases line up with TRBD2. J was trimmed by 6 bases and V by 5 bases; bases with no gene match: 4. This CDR3 has 15 amino acids. Per germline, CDR1 MNHEY and CDR2 SVGAGI.

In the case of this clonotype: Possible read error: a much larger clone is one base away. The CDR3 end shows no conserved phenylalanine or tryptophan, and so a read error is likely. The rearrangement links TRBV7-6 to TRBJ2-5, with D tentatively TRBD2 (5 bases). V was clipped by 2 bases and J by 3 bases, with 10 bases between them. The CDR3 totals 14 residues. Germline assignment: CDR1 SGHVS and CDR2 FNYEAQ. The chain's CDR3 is CASSLMASKETQYL. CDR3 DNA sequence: TGTGCCAGCAGCTTAATGGCTAGCAAAGAGACCCAGTACCTC.

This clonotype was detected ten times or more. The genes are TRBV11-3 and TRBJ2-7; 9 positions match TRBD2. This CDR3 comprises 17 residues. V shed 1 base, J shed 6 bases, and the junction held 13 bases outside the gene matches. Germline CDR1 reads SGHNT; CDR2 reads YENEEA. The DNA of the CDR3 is TGTGCCAGCAGCTTAGGTTTTTTTGGCGGGAGGGCCGGCGAGCAGTACTTC. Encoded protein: CASSLGFFGGRAGEQYF. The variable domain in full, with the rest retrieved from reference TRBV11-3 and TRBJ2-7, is EAGVVQSPRYKIIEKKQPVAFWCNPISGHNTLYWYLQNLGQGPELLIRYENEEAVDDSQLPKDRFSAERLKGVDSTLKIQPAELGDSAVYLCASSLGFFGGRAGEQYFGPGTRLTVT.

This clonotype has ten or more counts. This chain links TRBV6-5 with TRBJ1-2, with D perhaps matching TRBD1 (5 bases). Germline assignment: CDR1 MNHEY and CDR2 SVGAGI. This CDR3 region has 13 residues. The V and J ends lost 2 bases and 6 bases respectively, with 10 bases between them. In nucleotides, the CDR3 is TGTGCCAGCAGTTACCAAGGGGTCCATGGCTACACCTTC. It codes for CASSYQGVHGYTF.

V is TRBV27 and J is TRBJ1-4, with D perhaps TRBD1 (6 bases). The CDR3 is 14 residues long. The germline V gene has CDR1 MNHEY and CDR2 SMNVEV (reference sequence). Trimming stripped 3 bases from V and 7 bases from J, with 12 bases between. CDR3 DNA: TGTGCCAGCAGTTTCGGGGGCAGCTCTGAAAAACTGTTTTTT. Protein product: CASSFGGSSEKLFF.

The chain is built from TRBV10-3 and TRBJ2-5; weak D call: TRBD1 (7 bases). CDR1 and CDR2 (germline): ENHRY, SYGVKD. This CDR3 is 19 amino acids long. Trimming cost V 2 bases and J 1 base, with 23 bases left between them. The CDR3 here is CAISEGDSPTSTFQETQYF. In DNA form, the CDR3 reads TGTGCCATCAGTGAGGGGGACAGTCCTACTAGCACCTTCCAAGAGACCCAGTACTTC.

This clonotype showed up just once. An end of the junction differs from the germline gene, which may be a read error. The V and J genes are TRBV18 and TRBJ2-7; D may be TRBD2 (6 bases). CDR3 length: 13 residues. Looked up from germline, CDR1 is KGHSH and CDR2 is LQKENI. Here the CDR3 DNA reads TGTGCCAGCTCACCTTTACGGGAGTCCGAGCAGTGCTTC. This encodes CASSPLRESEQCF.

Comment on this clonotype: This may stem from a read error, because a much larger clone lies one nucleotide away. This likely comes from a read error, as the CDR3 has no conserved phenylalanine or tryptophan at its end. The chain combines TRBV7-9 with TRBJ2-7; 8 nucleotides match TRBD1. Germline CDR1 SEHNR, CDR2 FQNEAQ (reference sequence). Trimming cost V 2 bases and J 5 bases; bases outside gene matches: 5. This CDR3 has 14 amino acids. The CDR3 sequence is CASSLSKDRDEQYL. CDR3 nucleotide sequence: TGTGCCAGCAGCTTAAGCAAGGACAGGGACGAGCAGTACCTC.

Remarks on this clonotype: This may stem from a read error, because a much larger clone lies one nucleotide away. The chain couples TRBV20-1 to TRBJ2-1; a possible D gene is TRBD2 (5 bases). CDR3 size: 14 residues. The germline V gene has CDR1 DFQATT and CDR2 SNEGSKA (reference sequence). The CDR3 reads CSANHAGQYTEQFF. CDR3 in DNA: TGCAGTGCTAATCACGCGGGTCAGTACACTGAGCAGTTCTTC.

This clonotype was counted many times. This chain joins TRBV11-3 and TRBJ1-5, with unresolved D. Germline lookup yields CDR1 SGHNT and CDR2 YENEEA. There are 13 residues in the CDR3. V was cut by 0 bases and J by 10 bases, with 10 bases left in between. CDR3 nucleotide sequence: TGTGCCAGCAGCTTAGATCCGGACTCTCCCCAGCATTTT. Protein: CASSLDPDSPQHF. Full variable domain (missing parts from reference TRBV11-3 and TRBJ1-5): EAGVVQSPRYKIIEKKQPVAFWCNPISGHNTLYWYLQNLGQGPELLIRYENEEAVDDSQLPKDRFSAERLKGVDSTLKIQPAELGDSAVYLCASSLDPDSPQHFGDGTRLSIL.

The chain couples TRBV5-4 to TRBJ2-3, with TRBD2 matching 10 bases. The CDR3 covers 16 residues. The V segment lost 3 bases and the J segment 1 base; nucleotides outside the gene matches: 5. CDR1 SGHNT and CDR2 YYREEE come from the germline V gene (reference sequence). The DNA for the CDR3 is TGTGCCAGCAGCTACCTACTAGCGGGATGCACAGATACGCAGTATTTT. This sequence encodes CASSYLLAGCTDTQYF.

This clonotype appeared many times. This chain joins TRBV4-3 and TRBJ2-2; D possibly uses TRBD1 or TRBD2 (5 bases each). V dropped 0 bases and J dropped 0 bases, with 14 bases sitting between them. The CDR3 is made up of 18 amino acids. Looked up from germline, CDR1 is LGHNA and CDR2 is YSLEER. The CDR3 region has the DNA TGCGCCAGCAGCCAAGACTTGGCCGTGGGACCGAACACCGGGGAGCTGTTTTTT. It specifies CASSQDLAVGPNTGELFF.

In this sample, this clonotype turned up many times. The CDR3 here is CASSPNPITTGELFF. The CDR3 DNA sequence: TGTGCCAGCAGCCCTAACCCTATCACTACCGGGGAGCTGTTTTTT. The gene calls are TRBV7-2 and TRBJ2-2; D unresolved. Deletions cut 5 bases from V and 5 bases from J, with 15 bases between. Per the germline V gene, CDR1 is SGHTA and CDR2 is FQGNSA. The CDR3 is made up of 15 amino acids.

DNA for the CDR3: TGTGCCAGCAGTGAGTTGGGACTAGCGGGGGGTAGGTTAGGAGAGACCCAGTACTTC. Translation: CASSELGLAGGRLGETQYF. The chain links TRBV2 to TRBJ2-5, with 15 bases matching TRBD2. The CDR3 is 19 residues long. Germline V gives CDR1 SNHLY, CDR2 FYNNEI. J was trimmed by 4 bases and V by 3 bases; bases with no gene match: 12.